The clone carrying this TCR beta chain was observed many times. Its antigen is not known. This sample is drawn from a study of neurological immune-mediated disorders. The germline CDR1 and CDR2 sequences are MDHEN and SYDVKM. The V end was cut by 3 bases, the J end by 7 bases, with 7 bases between. This CDR3 is 12 amino acids long. The study, taken as a whole, reports: The repertoires of 18 of 34 multiple sclerosis patients were placed by phylogenetic grouping in a single related-CDR3 cluster, which may be a signature.

TCRdb fed the 5' RACE reads into MiXCR, producing one record per CDR3 protein. The data contain 85,000 to 100,000 distinct CDR3 sequences, 3.5% to 4% of them singletons. The rearrangement links TRBV28 to TRBJ2-1; D is undetermined. The source material was PBMCs. The sequence derives from a woman under 30 with multiple sclerosis. The CDR3, as DNA: TGTGCCAGCAGTTTTGCCAGAAATGAGCAGTTCTTC. This translates into CASSFARNEQFF.